The sequence of this TCR beta chain was determined in a study of cytomegalovirus exposure and HLA in healthy donors. Overall study results and limits: Roughly even sequencing depth across donors was the assumption behind the presence/absence analyses. For TCR beta chains, V- and J-gene trimming was later linked to a missense DCLRE1C variant.

V was shortened by 6 bases and J by 0 bases, with 15 bases between the two germline ends. Germline values: CDR1 LNHDA, CDR2 SQIVND (reference sequence). The CDR3 contains 15 residues. Primers included in the PCR were 60 Vbeta and 13 Jbeta primers. The protocol was immunoSEQ multiplex PCR, while the TCRdb copy is restricted to in-frame clones and leaves out a portion. The sample holds about 85,000 clones, more than 60% seen once. On this clone itself: Its specificity is unknown.

Source material: PBMCs. The chain combines TRBV19 with TRBJ2-7, with a weak D call TRBD2 (5 bases). The receptor comes from a man aged 25 to 45 in good health and CMV-seronegative. The CDR3 protein is CASSSGNFGSYEQYF. As DNA, the CDR3 is TGTGCCAGTAGCTCCGGGAATTTCGGCTCCTACGAGCAGTACTTC.